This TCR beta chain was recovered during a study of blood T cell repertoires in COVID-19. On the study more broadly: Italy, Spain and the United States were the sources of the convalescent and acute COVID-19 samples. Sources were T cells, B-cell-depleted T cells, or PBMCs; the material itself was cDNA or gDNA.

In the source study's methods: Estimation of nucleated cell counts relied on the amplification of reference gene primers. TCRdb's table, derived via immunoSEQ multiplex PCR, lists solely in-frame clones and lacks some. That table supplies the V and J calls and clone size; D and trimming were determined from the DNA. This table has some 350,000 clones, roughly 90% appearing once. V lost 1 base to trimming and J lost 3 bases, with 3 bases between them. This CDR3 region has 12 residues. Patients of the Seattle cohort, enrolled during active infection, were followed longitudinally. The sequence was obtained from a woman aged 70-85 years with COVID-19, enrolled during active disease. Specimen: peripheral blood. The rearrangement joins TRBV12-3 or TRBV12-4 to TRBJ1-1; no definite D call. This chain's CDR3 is CASSLVYTEAFF. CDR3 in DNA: TGTGCCAGCAGTTTAGTATACACTGAAGCTTTCTTT.